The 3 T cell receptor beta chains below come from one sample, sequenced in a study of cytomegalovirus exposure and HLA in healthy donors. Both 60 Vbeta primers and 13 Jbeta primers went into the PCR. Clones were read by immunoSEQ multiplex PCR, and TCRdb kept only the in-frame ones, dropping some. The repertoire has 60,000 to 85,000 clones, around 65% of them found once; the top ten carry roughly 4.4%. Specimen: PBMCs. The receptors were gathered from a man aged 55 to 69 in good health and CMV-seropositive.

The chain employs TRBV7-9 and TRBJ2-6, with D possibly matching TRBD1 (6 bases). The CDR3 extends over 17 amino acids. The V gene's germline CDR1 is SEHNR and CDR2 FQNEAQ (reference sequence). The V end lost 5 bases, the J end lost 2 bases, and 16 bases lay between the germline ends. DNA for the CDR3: TGTGCCAGCAGCGCGTCCTCCGAGGGGGCTGGGGCCAACGTCCTGACTTTC. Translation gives CASSASSEGAGANVLTF. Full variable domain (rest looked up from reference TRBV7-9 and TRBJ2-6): DTGVSQNPRHKITKRGQNVTFRCDPISEHNRLYWYRQTLGQGPEFLTYFQNEAQLEKSRLLSDRFSAERPKGSFSTLEIQRTEQGDSAMYLCASSASSEGAGANVLTFGAGSRLTVL.

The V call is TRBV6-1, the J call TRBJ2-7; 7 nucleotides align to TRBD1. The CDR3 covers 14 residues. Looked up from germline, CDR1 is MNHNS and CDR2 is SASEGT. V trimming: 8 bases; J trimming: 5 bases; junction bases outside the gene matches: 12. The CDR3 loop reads CASFKGTAADEQYF. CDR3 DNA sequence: TGTGCCAGCTTTAAGGGGACAGCCGCGGACGAGCAGTACTTC.

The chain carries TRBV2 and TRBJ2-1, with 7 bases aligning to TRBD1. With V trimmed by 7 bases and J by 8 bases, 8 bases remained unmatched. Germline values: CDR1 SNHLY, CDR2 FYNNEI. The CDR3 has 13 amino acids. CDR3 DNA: TGTGCCAGCAACCTTGACAGGGTGGATGAGCAGTTCTTC. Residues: CASNLDRVDEQFF.